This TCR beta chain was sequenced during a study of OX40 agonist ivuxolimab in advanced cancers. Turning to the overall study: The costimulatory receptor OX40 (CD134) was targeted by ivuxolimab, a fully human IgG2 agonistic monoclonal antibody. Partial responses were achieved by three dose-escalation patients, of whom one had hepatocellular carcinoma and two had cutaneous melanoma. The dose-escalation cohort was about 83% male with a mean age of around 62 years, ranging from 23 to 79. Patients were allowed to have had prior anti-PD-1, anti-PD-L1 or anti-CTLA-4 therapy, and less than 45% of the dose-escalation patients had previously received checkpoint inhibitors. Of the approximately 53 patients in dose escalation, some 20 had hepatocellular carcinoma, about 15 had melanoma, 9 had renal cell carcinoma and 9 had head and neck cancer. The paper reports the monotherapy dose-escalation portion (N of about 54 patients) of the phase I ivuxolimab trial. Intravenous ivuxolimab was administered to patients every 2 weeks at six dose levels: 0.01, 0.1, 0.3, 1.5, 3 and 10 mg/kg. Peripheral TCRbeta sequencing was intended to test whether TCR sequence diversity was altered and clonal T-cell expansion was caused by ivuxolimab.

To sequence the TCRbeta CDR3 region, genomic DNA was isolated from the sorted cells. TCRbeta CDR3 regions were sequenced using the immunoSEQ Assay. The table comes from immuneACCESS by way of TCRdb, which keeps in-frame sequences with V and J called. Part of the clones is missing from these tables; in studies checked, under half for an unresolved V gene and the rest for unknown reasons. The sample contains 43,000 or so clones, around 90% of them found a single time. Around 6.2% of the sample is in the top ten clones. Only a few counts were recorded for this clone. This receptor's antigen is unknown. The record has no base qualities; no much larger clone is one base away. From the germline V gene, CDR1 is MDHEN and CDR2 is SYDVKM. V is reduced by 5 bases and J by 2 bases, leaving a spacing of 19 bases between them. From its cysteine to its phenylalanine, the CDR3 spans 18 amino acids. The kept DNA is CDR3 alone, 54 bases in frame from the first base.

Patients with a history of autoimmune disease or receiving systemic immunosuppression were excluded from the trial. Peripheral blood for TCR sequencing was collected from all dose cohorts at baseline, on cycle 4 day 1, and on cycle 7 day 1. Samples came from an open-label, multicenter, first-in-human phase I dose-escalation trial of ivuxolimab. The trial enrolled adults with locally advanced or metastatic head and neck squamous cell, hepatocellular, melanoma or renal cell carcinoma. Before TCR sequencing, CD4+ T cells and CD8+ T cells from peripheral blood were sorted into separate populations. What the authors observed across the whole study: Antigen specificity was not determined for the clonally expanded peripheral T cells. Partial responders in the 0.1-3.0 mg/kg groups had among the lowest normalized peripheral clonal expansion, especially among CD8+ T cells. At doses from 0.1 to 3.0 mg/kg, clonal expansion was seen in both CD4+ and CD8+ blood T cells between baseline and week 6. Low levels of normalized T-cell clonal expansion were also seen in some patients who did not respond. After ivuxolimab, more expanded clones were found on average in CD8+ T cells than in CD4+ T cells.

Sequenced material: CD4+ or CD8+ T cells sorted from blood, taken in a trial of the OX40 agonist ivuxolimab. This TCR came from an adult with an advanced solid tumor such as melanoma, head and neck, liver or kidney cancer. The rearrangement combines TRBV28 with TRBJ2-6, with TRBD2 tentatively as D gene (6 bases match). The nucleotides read TGTGCCAGCAGTCCCCCTTGGCGGGACCGACCTGGGGCCAACGTCCTGACTTTC. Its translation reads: CASSPPWRDRPGANVLTF.